One sample yielded the 21 T cell receptor beta chains listed below, sequenced in a study of T-cell reconstitution after alpha-beta-depleted transplantation in children. Unique molecular identifiers tagged the TCRbeta library. TCRdb re-called the PCR reads through MiXCR, storing one row per CDR3 protein. The sample lists 450,000 to 600,000 distinct CDR3 sequences; about 18% were seen once. Sequencing used PBMCs from the stem cell graft donor, obtained from the stem cell graft. The receptor set was obtained from a human donor who donated a stem cell graft to a child with acute lymphoblastic leukemia.

This chain uses TRBV10-3 with TRBJ2-1; 10 positions match TRBD1. V shed 9 bases and J 6 bases; nucleotides not matched to a gene: 8. The CDR3 covers 14 residues. Germline values: CDR1 ENHRY, CDR2 SYGVKD. The chain's CDR3 is CAIRGQGLSNEQFF. As DNA, the CDR3 is TGTGCCATTAGGGGACAGGGGTTAAGCAATGAGCAGTTCTTC.

This clonotype occurred a few times. This chain links TRBV5-1 with TRBJ1-1; the D gene is possibly TRBD1 (6 bases). The CDR3 runs to 15 residues. Germline-derived CDR1 and CDR2 are SGHRS and YFSETQ. Trimming took 4 bases from V and 0 from J, leaving 13 bases between them. The CDR3 is CASSKGGPVNTEAFF. The CDR3 bases are TGCGCCAGCAGCAAAGGGGGGCCGGTGAACACTGAAGCTTTCTTT.

CDR3 in DNA: TGCGCCAGCACGGCGGGCACTGAAGCTTTCTTT. It is translated as CASTAGTEAFF. The genes are TRBV10-2 and TRBJ1-1; D is ambiguous. The germline CDR1 and CDR2 sequences are WSHSY and SAAADI. This CDR3 contains 11 residues. V was shortened by 7 bases and J by 4 bases, with 7 bases between the two germline ends.

This sequence joins TRBV12-3 or TRBV12-4 and TRBJ2-5; 10 nucleotides match TRBD1. Losses at the gene ends were 4 bases for V and 6 bases for J; bases not matched to a gene: 11. The CDR3 sequence is 16 residues long. The CDR3 sequence: CASSSLTGGMRKTQYF. DNA of the CDR3: TGTGCCAGCAGTTCGCTGACAGGGGGCATGCGAAAGACCCAGTACTTC.

This clonotype was observed a few times. The genes are TRBV7-2 and TRBJ2-7; maybe TRBD2 (5 bases). Trimming stripped 1 base from V and 4 bases from J, with 11 bases between. Germline loops: CDR1 SGHTA, CDR2 FQGNSA. The CDR3 has 14 residues. The CDR3 DNA reads as TGTGCCAGCAGCTTAGATAGCGTTGAGTACGAGCAGTACTTC. This gives the protein CASSLDSVEYEQYF.

The rearrangement links TRBV11-3 to TRBJ1-1, with a weak D call TRBD1 (6 bases). This CDR3 has 12 amino acids. Deletions cut 5 bases from V and 10 bases from J, with 14 bases between. CDR1 is SGHNT and CDR2 is YENEEA in the germline V gene. The CDR3 nucleotides read TGTGCCAGCAGCCTCCACGGGGGCCCAGCTTTCTTT. The encoded protein is CASSLHGGPAFF.

CDR3 region: CSAELIKLLFNEQFF. The DNA of the CDR3 is TGCAGTGCGGAATTGATTAAGCTTCTATTCAATGAGCAGTTCTTC. This chain uses TRBV20-1 with TRBJ2-1; D gene uncertain. The CDR3 totals 15 residues. Germline V gene lookup returns CDR1 DFQATT and CDR2 SNEGSKA (reference sequence). V was cut by 6 bases and J by 6 bases, with 21 bases left in between.

The chain recombines TRBV4-1 with TRBJ1-1, with a possible D match to TRBD1 (5 bases). Germline loops: CDR1 MGHRA, CDR2 YSYEKL. This CDR3 comprises 17 residues. Trimming pared 0 bases from V and 2 bases from J, leaving 16 bases between. CDR3 sequence (DNA): TGCGCCAGCAGCCAAGATCTAATCCCAGGGAGAAACACTGAAGCTTTCTTT. This codes for CASSQDLIPGRNTEAFF.

This chain uses TRBV5-1 with TRBJ2-2; 11 bases map to TRBD2. CDR1 is SGHRS and CDR2 is YFSETQ in the germline V gene. The CDR3 has 15 amino acids. The V gene end was trimmed by 3 bases and the J gene end by 6 bases; junction bases not matched to a gene: 4. CDR3 sequence: CASSSLAGGSGELFF. CDR3 nucleotide sequence: TGCGCCAGCAGCTCCTTAGCGGGAGGGTCCGGGGAGCTGTTTTTT.

The table lists this clonotype with many counts. The chain links TRBV5-1 to TRBJ2-1, with 7 bases that match TRBD2. This CDR3 has 15 residues. Germline V gene sequence: CDR1 SGHRS, CDR2 YFSETQ. V dropped 0 bases and J dropped 8; count of bases not matched to a gene: 8. The CDR3 DNA reads TGCGCCAGCAGCTTGGGGGAGGGCCTCCTCTATGAGCAGTTCTTC. As protein: CASSLGEGLLYEQFF.

This clonotype was observed a few times. V usage is TRBV12-3 or TRBV12-4 and J usage is TRBJ2-1, with TRBD2 identical over 13 bases. The V gene end was trimmed by 5 bases and the J gene end by 5 bases; junction bases not matched to a gene: 6. The CDR3 is 16 residues long. DNA for the CDR3: TGTGCCAGCAGTCCTAGGACTAGCGGGAGCCACAATGAGCAGTTCTTC. Its translation is CASSPRTSGSHNEQFF.

The rearrangement links TRBV27 to TRBJ1-2, with D unclear. Trimming removed 1 base from V and 4 bases from J, with 22 bases in between. Germline V gives CDR1 MNHEY, CDR2 SMNVEV (reference sequence). The CDR3 has 18 residues. Here the CDR3 reads CASSLYSPWTFYPYGYTF. The CDR3 nucleotides read TGTGCCAGCAGTTTATACAGCCCCTGGACTTTTTACCCCTATGGCTACACCTTC.

This clonotype was observed a few times. The chain recombines TRBV29-1 with TRBJ1-1; 7 bases are a match to TRBD1. The trim removed 5 bases at V and 0 bases at J, leaving 6 bases unmatched. The CDR3 is made up of 14 amino acids. In germline, CDR1 is SQVTM, CDR2 ANQGSEA. Written as DNA, the CDR3 is TGCAGCGTTCTTTCAGGGGGAATGAACACTGAAGCTTTCTTT. This gives the protein CSVLSGGMNTEAFF.

The rearrangement uses TRBV7-9 and TRBJ2-1; 8 positions match TRBD1. Per germline, CDR1 SEHNR and CDR2 FQNEAQ (reference sequence). This CDR3 is built from 15 residues. V trimming: 0 bases; J trimming: 8 bases; junction bases outside the gene matches: 6. CDR3 bases: TGTGCCAGCAGCTTAGCTGACAGGGGTATTCATGAGCAGTTCTTC. It encodes CASSLADRGIHEQFF. Full variable domain (rest looked up from reference TRBV7-9 and TRBJ2-1): DTGVSQNPRHKITKRGQNVTFRCDPISEHNRLYWYRQTLGQGPEFLTYFQNEAQLEKSRLLSDRFSAERPKGSFSTLEIQRTEQGDSAMYLCASSLADRGIHEQFFGPGTRLTVL.

This clonotype was seen a few times. The chain has TRBV29-1 and TRBJ2-1, with D perhaps being TRBD1 or TRBD2 (5 bases each). Trimming took off 6 bases at V and 3 bases at J, with 12 bases between the two ends. Germline V gene sequence: CDR1 SQVTM, CDR2 ANQGSEA. The CDR3 totals 13 residues. The CDR3 loop reads CSVAGTDYNEQFF. The CDR3 DNA reads as TGCAGCGTCGCCGGGACGGACTACAATGAGCAGTTCTTC.

This clonotype has just a few counts. The chain is built from TRBV5-1 and TRBJ2-1; TRBD2 agrees at 7 bases. Germline V gene sequence: CDR1 SGHRS, CDR2 YFSETQ. The CDR3 loop spans 15 amino acids. V gave up 0 bases and J gave up 7 bases; unmatched junction bases: 7. The CDR3 coding sequence is TGCGCCAGCAGCTTGGTCCTAGCGGTGGGGAATGAGCAGTTCTTC. The encoded protein is CASSLVLAVGNEQFF.

A few counts support this clonotype. The chain has TRBV10-3 and TRBJ2-7; D unresolved. Germline V gene lookup returns CDR1 ENHRY and CDR2 SYGVKD. This CDR3 is 14 amino acids long. The V and J ends lost 3 bases and 1 base respectively, with 10 bases between them. The CDR3 protein is CAISDLDLSYEQYF. Here the CDR3 DNA reads TGTGCCATCAGTGACTTGGACCTGTCCTACGAGCAGTACTTC.

This clonotype was observed at least ten times. This chain joins TRBV5-1 and TRBJ2-2; the D is unclear. Germline lookup yields CDR1 SGHRS and CDR2 YFSETQ. Between the trimmed V and J ends, which lost 0 bases and 3 bases, there was a span of 6 bases. The CDR3 contains 14 residues. CDR3 DNA: TGCGCCAGCAGCTTGGCCGGTGACACCGGGGAGCTGTTTTTT. Translated, it gives CASSLAGDTGELFF.

CDR3 in DNA: TGTGCCAGCAGTTACCAGGGACAGCTTTTCTCTGGGGCCAACGTCCTGACTTTC. Translation gives CASSYQGQLFSGANVLTF. The chain employs TRBV6-5 and TRBJ2-6, with 7 bases that match TRBD1. Unmatched junction bases numbered 7, after V lost 2 bases and J lost 0 bases. CDR3 length: 18 residues. Germline V CDR1 and CDR2: MNHEY, SVGAGI.

The gene calls are TRBV18 and TRBJ1-3; no clear D. Germline assignment: CDR1 KGHSH and CDR2 LQKENI. Trimming cost V 0 bases and J 1 base, with 7 bases left between them. CDR3 size: 15 residues. CDR3 amino acids: CASSPPRGSGNTIYF. CDR3 sequence (DNA): TGTGCCAGCTCACCACCCCGGGGTTCTGGAAACACCATATATTTT.

The chain is built from TRBV7-2 and TRBJ1-2; D unclear. CDR3 length equals 15 residues. The germline V gene has CDR1 SGHTA and CDR2 FQGNSA. V gave up 1 base and J gave up 4 bases, with 13 bases separating them. The CDR3 loop is CASSLVIRNLYGYTF. The CDR3 DNA is TGTGCCAGCAGCTTAGTAATCAGGAACCTCTATGGCTACACCTTC.